There are many counts of the clone carrying this TCR beta chain. A far bigger clonotype differs at one base, so this is likely a read error. These data originate in a study of read filtering for tumor transcriptome and immune sequencing. Study-level information: Whole-transcriptome libraries were prepared after DNase treatment.

This library used about 360 ng RNA and molecular barcoded adaptors spanning alpha/delta and beta/gamma chains. TCRdb re-derived calls from the reads in MiXCR, one entry per CDR3 protein. The sample holds roughly 41,000 distinct CDR3 sequences, roughly an eighth seen once. The CDR3 is 15 residues long. Germline lookup yields CDR1 LGHDT and CDR2 YNNKEL (reference sequence). The receptor's source is a donor at least 40 years old with multiple myeloma. The V gene is TRBV3-1, the J gene TRBJ1-6; D remains unclear. Judging by the DNA end, TRBJ1-1 fits better; the J call may be wrong. The sample comprised a population of CD138-negative cells sorted from bone marrow. The CDR3 region is CASSHSPLVGIEAFF. In DNA form, the CDR3 reads TGTGCCAGCAGCCACAGCCCGCTGGTTGGGATTGAAGCTTTCTTT.